The clone carrying this T cell receptor beta chain occurred many times. Its antigen is currently unknown. These data belong to a study of regulatory T cells in long-lasting Graves disease. Overall study findings and caveats: Persistent disease samples used TRBV28, TRBJ1-2 and TRBJ2-5 preferentially.

The time point was: persistent/refractory GD, antithyroid drugs over 5 years with positive TRAb. After RNA was extracted from PBMCs, the TCR library was made from it. This CDR3 is 13 amino acids long. Looked up from germline, CDR1 is SQVTM and CDR2 is ANQGSEA. Losses at the gene ends were 4 bases for V and 5 bases for J; bases not matched to a gene: 8. Relying on iRepertoire HTBI primers and Arm-PCR of CDR3 regions, the team built TCR beta libraries. MiXCR was run by TCRdb on the multiplex PCR reads, yielding one entry per CDR3 protein. The sample yields some 420,000 distinct CDR3 sequences, about 20% seen once.

The sequence was obtained from a female donor with Graves disease. The chain couples TRBV29-1 to TRBJ2-7; TRBD1 aligns across 7 bases. Sample: peripheral blood mononuclear cells (PBMCs), taken when the disease was refractory, from a patient treated with antithyroid drugs. In nucleotides, the CDR3 is TGCAGCGTTGCCGGGACAGTAACTGACGAGCAGTACTTC. It translates to CSVAGTVTDEQYF.